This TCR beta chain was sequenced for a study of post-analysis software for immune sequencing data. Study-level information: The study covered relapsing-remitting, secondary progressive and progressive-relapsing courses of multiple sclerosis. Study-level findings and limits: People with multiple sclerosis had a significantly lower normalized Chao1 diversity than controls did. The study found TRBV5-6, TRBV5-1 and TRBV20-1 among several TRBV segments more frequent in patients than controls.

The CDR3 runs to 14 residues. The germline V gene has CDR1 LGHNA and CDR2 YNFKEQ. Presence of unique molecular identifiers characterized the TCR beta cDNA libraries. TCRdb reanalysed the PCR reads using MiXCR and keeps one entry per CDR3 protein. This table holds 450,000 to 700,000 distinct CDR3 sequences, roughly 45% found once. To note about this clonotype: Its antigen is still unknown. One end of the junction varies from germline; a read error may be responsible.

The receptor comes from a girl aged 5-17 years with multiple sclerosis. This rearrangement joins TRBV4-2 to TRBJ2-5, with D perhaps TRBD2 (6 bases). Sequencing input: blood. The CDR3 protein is CASSQESSGETQYF. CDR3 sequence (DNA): TGTGCCAGCAGTCAAGAGTCCAGCGGGGAGACCCAGTACTTC.